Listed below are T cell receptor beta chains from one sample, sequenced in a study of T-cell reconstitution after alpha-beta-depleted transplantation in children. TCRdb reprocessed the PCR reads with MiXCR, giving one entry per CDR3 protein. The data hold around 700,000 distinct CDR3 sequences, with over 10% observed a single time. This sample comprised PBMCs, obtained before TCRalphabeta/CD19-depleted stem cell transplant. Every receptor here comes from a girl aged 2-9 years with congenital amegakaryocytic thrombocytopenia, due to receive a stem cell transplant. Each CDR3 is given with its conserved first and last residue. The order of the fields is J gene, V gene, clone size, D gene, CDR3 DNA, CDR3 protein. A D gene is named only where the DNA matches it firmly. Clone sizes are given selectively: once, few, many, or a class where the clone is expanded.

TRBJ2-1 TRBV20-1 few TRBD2 TGCAGTGCGAGGGGGACTAGCGGGACATTCTACAATGAGCAGTTCTTC CSARGTSGTFYNEQFF
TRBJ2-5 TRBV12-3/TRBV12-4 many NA TGTGCCAGCAGTGCCTCTCTTTTGGAGACCCAGTACTTC CASSASLLETQYF
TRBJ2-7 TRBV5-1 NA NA TGCGCCAGCAGCGCCAGACTGGTAGGCTACGAGCAGTACTTC CASSARLVGYEQYF
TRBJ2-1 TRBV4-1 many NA TGCGCCAGCAGCTCAGACGGAGTATACAATGAGCAGTTCTTC CASSSDGVYNEQFF
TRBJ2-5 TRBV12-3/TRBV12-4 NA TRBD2 TGTGCCAGCAGGGCCGCGGGAGGCCTTGGGGAGACCCAGTACTTC CASRAAGGLGETQYF
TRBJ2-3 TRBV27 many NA TGTGCCAGCGCTAGCATCAGCACAGATACGCAGTATTTT CASASISTDTQYF
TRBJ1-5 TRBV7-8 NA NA TGTGCCAGCAGCTCCCAGGACAGAAATAGCAATCAGCCCCAGCATTTT CASSSQDRNSNQPQHF
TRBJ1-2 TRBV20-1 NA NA TGCAGTGCTAGAGCTTGGTTCGTGAACTATGGCTACACCTTC CSARAWFVNYGYTF
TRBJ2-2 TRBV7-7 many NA TGTGCCAGCAGCTTAGACAGCACCGGGGAGCTGTTTTTT CASSLDSTGELFF
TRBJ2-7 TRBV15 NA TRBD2 TGTGCCACCAGCAAAGGACTAGACCTCTACGAGCAGTACTTC CATSKGLDLYEQYF
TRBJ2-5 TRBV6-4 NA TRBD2 TGTGCCAGCAGTCTCTCCCGGACTAGCGGGAGGTCCCAAGAGACCCAGTACTTC CASSLSRTSGRSQETQYF
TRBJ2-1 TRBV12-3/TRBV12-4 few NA TGTGCCAGCAGTTTACTAAGAAGAGAGGAGCAGTTCTTC CASSLLRREEQFF
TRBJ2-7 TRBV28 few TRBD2 TGTGCCAGCAGTACAGCGGGAGGGAAATCCTACGAGCAGTACTTC CASSTAGGKSYEQYF
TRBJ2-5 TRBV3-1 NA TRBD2 TGTGCCAGCAGTCCAAGAGGGTTAGCGGGAGGAAGCGGAGAGACCCAGTACTTC CASSPRGLAGGSGETQYF
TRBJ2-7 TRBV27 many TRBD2 TGTGCCAGCAGTTTCCTCTCAGCGGGAGGGACCTACGAGCAGTACTTC CASSFLSAGGTYEQYF
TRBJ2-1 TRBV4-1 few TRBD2 TGCGCCAGCAGCCACAACCTAGCGGGGGTAAGCTCCTACAATGAGCAGTTCTTC CASSHNLAGVSSYNEQFF
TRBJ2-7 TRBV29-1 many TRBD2 TGCAGCGTTACTAGCGGGAGCTACGAGCAGTACTTC CSVTSGSYEQYF
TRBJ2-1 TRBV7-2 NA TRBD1 TGTGCCAGCAGTCAAACCGGACAGGCATCCTACAATGAGCAGTTCTTC CASSQTGQASYNEQFF
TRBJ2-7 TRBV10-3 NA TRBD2 TGTGCCATCTGGCGGGAGGGCTCCTACGAGCAGTACTTC CAIWREGSYEQYF
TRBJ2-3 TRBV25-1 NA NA TGTGCCAGCAGTGACCTTTTCAGGCGGGATGATACGCAGTATTTT CASSDLFRRDDTQYF
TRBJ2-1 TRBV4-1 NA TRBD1 TGCGCCAGCAGCAGAACTGGACAGGGAAGGAGAAATGAGCAGTTCTTC CASSRTGQGRRNEQFF
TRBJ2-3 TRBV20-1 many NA TGCAGTGCTAGAACTAGATCAACGCAGTATTTT CSARTRSTQYF
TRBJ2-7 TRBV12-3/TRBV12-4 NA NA TGTGCCAGCAGTGATCAAGGCTACGAGCAGTACTTC CASSDQGYEQYF
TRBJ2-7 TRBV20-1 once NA TGCAGTGCCCCGAATGGGAGCTACACCTACGAGCAGTACTTC CSAPNGSYTYEQYF
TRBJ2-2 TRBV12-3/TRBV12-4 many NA TGTGCCAGCAGTTTAGGTCTAGGGACCGGGGAGCTGTTTTTT CASSLGLGTGELFF
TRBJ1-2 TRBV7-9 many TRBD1 TGTGCCAGCAGCTTAGGACCTGACAGGGGGAACTATGGCTACACCTTC CASSLGPDRGNYGYTF
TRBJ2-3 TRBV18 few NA TGTGCCAGCTCACCATTACCTAGCACAGATACGCAGTATTTT CASSPLPSTDTQYF
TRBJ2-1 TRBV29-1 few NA TGCAGCGTTGAAGGGCAGGGGCTGATAAATGAGCAGTTCTTC CSVEGQGLINEQFF
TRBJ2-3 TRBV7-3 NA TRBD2 TGTGCCAGCAGCGACTCTAGCGGAGGGGGCACAGATACGCAGTATTTT CASSDSSGGGTDTQYF
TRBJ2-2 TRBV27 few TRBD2 TGTGCCAGCAGTTCCCTCCAACTAGCGGGAGGGTACACCGGGGAGCTGTTTTTT CASSSLQLAGGYTGELFF
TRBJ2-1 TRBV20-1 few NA TGCAGTGCTAGAGATGGGGGGTGGGTTCGGAATGAGCAGTTCTTC CSARDGGWVRNEQFF
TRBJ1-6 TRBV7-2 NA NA TGTGCCAGCAGCCCGGACAGATATAATTCACCCCTCCACTTT CASSPDRYNSPLHF
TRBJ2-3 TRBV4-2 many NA TGTGCCAGCAGCCAAGCCCAGGGACGGGGAGGAGATACGCAGTATTTT CASSQAQGRGGDTQYF
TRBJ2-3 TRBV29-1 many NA TGCAGCGTTACACAGGTATTGGGGCCAGATACGCAGTATTTT CSVTQVLGPDTQYF
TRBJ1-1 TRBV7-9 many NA TGTGCCAGCAGCTTATGGGGCCGAGGGACTGAAGCTTTCTTT CASSLWGRGTEAFF
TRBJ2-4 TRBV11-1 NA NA TGTGCCAGCAGCAGAGGTTCTTCGGCTAGCGGGACAGGAAACATTCAGTACTTC CASSRGSSASGTGNIQYF
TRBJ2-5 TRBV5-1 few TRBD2 TGCGCCAGCAGCTCCCATAGAAAGCGGGAGCCGGAAGAGACCCAGTACTTC CASSSHRKREPEETQYF
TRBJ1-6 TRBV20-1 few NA TGCAGTGCTAAAGACAGCTTATCGGCATCTCGAAATTCACCCCTCCACTTT CSAKDSLSASRNSPLHF
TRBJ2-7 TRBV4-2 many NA TGTGCCAGCAGCCAAGGGGTAGCAAACGAGCAGTACTTC CASSQGVANEQYF
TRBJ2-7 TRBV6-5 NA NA TGTGCCAGCAGTTACCCGGGGGCCGGCTACGAGCAGTACTTC CASSYPGAGYEQYF
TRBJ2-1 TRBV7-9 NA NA TGTGCCAGCAGCTTATTGGCAGTTGGACGTTTCAATGAGCAGTTCTTC CASSLLAVGRFNEQFF
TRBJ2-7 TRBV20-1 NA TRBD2 TGCAGTGCTAGAGCCTCTACTCTAGCGGATTCCTACTCCTACGAGCAGTACTTC CSARASTLADSYSYEQYF
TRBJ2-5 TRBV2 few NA TGTGCCAGCAGTGTACAGGCGTCCCAAGAGACCCAGTACTTC CASSVQASQETQYF